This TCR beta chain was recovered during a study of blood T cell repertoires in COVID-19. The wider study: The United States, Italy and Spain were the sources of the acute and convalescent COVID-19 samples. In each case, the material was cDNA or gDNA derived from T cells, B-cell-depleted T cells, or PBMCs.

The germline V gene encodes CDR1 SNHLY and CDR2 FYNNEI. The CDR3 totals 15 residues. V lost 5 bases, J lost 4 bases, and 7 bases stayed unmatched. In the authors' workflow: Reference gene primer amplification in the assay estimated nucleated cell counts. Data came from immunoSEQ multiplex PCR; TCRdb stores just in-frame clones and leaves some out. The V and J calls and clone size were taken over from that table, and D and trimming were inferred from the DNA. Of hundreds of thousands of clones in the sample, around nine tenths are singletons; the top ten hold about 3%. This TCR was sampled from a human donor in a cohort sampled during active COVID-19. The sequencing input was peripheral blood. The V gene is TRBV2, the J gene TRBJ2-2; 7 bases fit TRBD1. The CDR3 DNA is TGTGCCAGCAGTATCCGGGACAGAGTCACCGGGGAGCTGTTTTTT. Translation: CASSIRDRVTGELFF.